This paragraph covers one TCR beta chain sequence. Its antigen is unknown. 13 Jbeta primers and 60 Vbeta primers were used for the PCR. The protocol was immunoSEQ multiplex PCR, while the TCRdb copy is restricted to in-frame clones and leaves out a portion. The repertoire consists of around 200,000 clones, with under 85% occurring once and the leading ten covering 1.6%. The CDR3 runs 13 residues. Germline assignment: CDR1 KGHSH and CDR2 LQKENI. V was clipped by 5 bases and J by 6 bases; unmatched bases: 3. The record originates from a study of cytomegalovirus exposure and HLA in healthy donors. Study at large: Researchers found that more than 70% of some 400 genotyped donors fell within the Caucasian-associated ancestry cluster. Overall study findings and caveats: Association with HLA alleles at 0.05 false discovery rate was found for some 18,000 TCR beta sequences in a later analysis. In a later analysis, an Asian-associated ancestry cluster reportedly showed fewer N-insertions than the approximately 700-donor mean. Cytomegalovirus-associated status was assigned to about 170 TCR beta chains.

Specimen: PBMCs. The origin of this receptor is a woman aged 18-35 years in good health and CMV-seronegative. The V and J genes are TRBV18 and TRBJ2-4; TRBD1 matches 8 bases. This CDR3 is CASSSGQGNIQYF. The CDR3 bases are TGTGCCAGCTCATCCGGACAGGGAAACATTCAGTACTTC. Full variable domain (rest looked up from reference TRBV18 and TRBJ2-4): NAGVMQNPRHLVRRRGQEARLRCSPMKGHSHVYWYRQLPEEGLKFMVYLQKENIIDESGMPKERFSAEFPKEGPSILRIQQVVRGDSAAYFCASSSGQGNIQYFGAGTRLSVL.